The T cell receptor beta chain described here comes from a study of cytomegalovirus exposure and HLA in healthy donors. Germline V lookup: CDR1 GTSNPN, CDR2 SVGIG (reference sequence). The J segment lost 15 bases and the V segment lost 0 bases, leaving 5 bases of the junction unmatched. The CDR3 has 11 amino acids. Despite likely unrecorded immune exposures, the donors were nominally healthy at the time of sampling. The PCR was carried out with 60 Vbeta primers and 13 Jbeta primers. Produced via immunoSEQ multiplex PCR; TCRdb's table is partial and in-frame only. The sample has about 120,000 clones, about 79% seen once.

The sequenced material came from PBMCs. This receptor was obtained from a human donor in good health. The chain employs TRBV30 and TRBJ2-1; 7 bases map to TRBD1. The CDR3 region has the DNA TGTGCCTGGAGTGTAACAGGGGCGCGGTTCTTC. Residues: CAWSVTGARFF.